Each of the 16 T cell receptor beta chains below was sequenced from the same sample in a study of control samples from healthy donors and cancer patients. The assay was immunoSEQ multiplex PCR, and TCRdb's table has in-frame clones only and misses some. The table lists roughly 120,000 clones, 85% to 95% of them singletons. Sequencing was done on a sample of PBMCs. These receptors were collected from a man over 45 with head and neck cancer.

This clone was found once. This sequence joins TRBV7-9 and TRBJ1-2, with a possible D match to TRBD1 (5 bases). The ends were cut back, 1 base at V and 1 base at J, with 10 bases in the middle. The CDR3 covers 15 residues. Germline lookup yields CDR1 SEHNR and CDR2 FQNEAQ (reference sequence). The CDR3 DNA reads TGTGCCAGCAGCTTAGGAGACAGTTATAACTATGGCTACACCTTC. The encoded protein is CASSLGDSYNYGYTF. The full variable domain, with the rest looked up from reference TRBV7-9 and TRBJ1-2, is DTGVSQNPRHKITKRGQNVTFRCDPISEHNRLYWYRQTLGQGPEFLTYFQNEAQLEKSRLLSDRFSAERPKGSFSTLEIQRTEQGDSAMYLCASSLGDSYNYGYTFGSGTRLTVV.

The chain recombines TRBV18 with TRBJ2-7; TRBD1 matches 9 bases. Losses at the gene ends were 6 bases for V and 3 bases for J; bases not matched to a gene: 3. Germline lookup yields CDR1 KGHSH and CDR2 LQKENI. The CDR3 contains 13 residues. The CDR3 region has the DNA TGTGCCAGCTCCCGGGACAGGGACTACGAGCAGTACTTC. Translating gives CASSRDRDYEQYF. Using reference TRBV18 and TRBJ2-7 for the parts outside the CDR3, the full variable domain is NAGVMQNPRHLVRRRGQEARLRCSPMKGHSHVYWYRQLPEEGLKFMVYLQKENIIDESGMPKERFSAEFPKEGPSILRIQQVVRGDSAAYFCASSRDRDYEQYFGPGTRLTVT.

This chain connects TRBV27 to TRBJ1-1; no firm D call. Germline CDR1 and CDR2: MNHEY and SMNVEV (reference sequence). The V end was cut by 5 bases, the J end by 1 base, with 11 bases between. The CDR3 covers 14 residues. The CDR3 DNA reads TGTGCCAGCAGTGCTTTGAGGCAGAACACTGAAGCTTTCTTT. This encodes CASSALRQNTEAFF.

This rearrangement joins TRBV19 to TRBJ2-2, with D possibly TRBD1 on 6 matching bases. V was pared by 4 bases and J by 5 bases, with 26 bases between. This CDR3 region has 19 residues. The germline V gene has CDR1 LNHDA and CDR2 SQIVND (reference sequence). The CDR3 DNA is TGTGCCAGTAGTAGTTGGAACTACCTAGAAGGGGGATGGACCGGGGAGCTGTTTTTT. As protein: CASSSWNYLEGGWTGELFF.

The genes are TRBV5-5 and TRBJ1-1, with 7 bases fitting TRBD1. Losses at the gene ends were 2 bases for V and 1 base for J; bases not matched to a gene: 2. The CDR3 is made up of 14 amino acids. CDR1 and CDR2 (germline): SGHKS, YYEKEE (reference sequence). The CDR3 sequence: CASSFTGENTEAFF. The CDR3 nucleotides read TGTGCCAGCAGCTTCACAGGGGAGAACACTGAAGCTTTCTTT.

This clone was seen more than once but under ten times. V is TRBV6-2 or TRBV6-3 and J is TRBJ2-7; 7 bases line up with TRBD2. Looked up from germline, CDR1 is MNHEY and CDR2 is SVGEGT. V shed 5 bases and J 0 bases; nucleotides not matched to a gene: 4. The CDR3 has 14 amino acids. The CDR3: CASSTAGISYEQYF. The CDR3 DNA is TGTGCCAGCAGTACAGCGGGGATCTCCTACGAGCAGTACTTC.

CDR3 amino acids: CASSPQEGAVGEAFF. CDR3 in DNA: TGTGCCAGCAGCCCCCAAGAGGGGGCGGTAGGTGAAGCTTTCTTT. The chain joins TRBV5-4 to TRBJ1-1; 7 bases line up with TRBD1. The CDR3 length is 15 residues. V lost 4 bases, J lost 7 bases, and 13 bases stayed unmatched. Germline loops: CDR1 SGHNT, CDR2 YYREEE (reference sequence).

This clone was recorded only once. The V and J genes are TRBV30 and TRBJ1-2, with 7 positions matching TRBD1. CDR3 length: 12 amino acids. The germline V gene encodes CDR1 GTSNPN and CDR2 SVGIG (reference sequence). V lost 5 bases, J lost 4 bases, and 4 bases stayed unmatched. This chain's CDR3 is CAWSYRGYGYTF. CDR3 in DNA: TGTGCCTGGTCCTACAGGGGCTATGGCTACACCTTC.

The chain has TRBV6-2 or TRBV6-3 and TRBJ1-5; D perhaps matches TRBD1 (5 bases). Looked up from germline, CDR1 is MNHEY and CDR2 is SVGEGT. The CDR3 covers 16 residues. The V gene lost 2 bases and the J gene lost 2 bases, with 13 bases spanning the gap. In DNA form, the CDR3 reads TGTGCCAGCAGTTACGGGCAGGGACTTGGCAATCAGCCCCAGCATTTT. This encodes CASSYGQGLGNQPQHF.

This clone has just one count. V is TRBV6-2 or TRBV6-3 and J is TRBJ1-2; 9 nucleotides line up with TRBD1. V lost 5 bases, J lost 0 bases, and 4 bases stayed unmatched. This CDR3 region has 15 residues. Germline values: CDR1 MNHEY, CDR2 SVGEGT. The CDR3 DNA follows: TGTGCCAGCAGTCACCGGGACAGGGCTAACTATGGCTACACCTTC. This translates into CASSHRDRANYGYTF.

This chain uses TRBV3-1 (or the pseudogene TRBV3-2) with TRBJ2-7; 8 bases match TRBD2. J was trimmed by 4 bases and V by 1 base; bases with no gene match: 9. Germline V gene data show CDR1 as LGHDT and CDR2 as YNNKEL (reference sequence). The CDR3 totals 16 residues. The CDR3 loop reads CASSQAGAGGWYEQYF. The CDR3 bases are TGTGCCAGCAGCCAAGCCGGGGCGGGGGGTTGGTACGAGCAGTACTTC.

This clone has a handful of counts. V and J are TRBV29-1 and TRBJ1-1; TRBD1 agrees at 10 bases. The germline V gene has CDR1 SQVTM and CDR2 ANQGSEA. Trimming cost V 5 bases and J 0 bases; bases outside gene matches: 12. The length of the CDR3 is 17 residues. For the CDR3, the DNA is TGCAGCGTTCAGCTTGGGACAGGGGTCTCCTTGAACACTGAAGCTTTCTTT. Amino acids: CSVQLGTGVSLNTEAFF.

The rearrangement links TRBV11-2 to TRBJ1-1; D not resolved. This CDR3 has 13 residues. Per germline, CDR1 SGHAT and CDR2 FQNNGV. V lost 2 bases to trimming and J lost 1 base, with 5 bases between them. The CDR3 loop is CASSLRENTEAFF. The CDR3 coding sequence is TGTGCCAGCAGCTTAAGGGAGAACACTGAAGCTTTCTTT.

The chain is built from TRBV7-8 and TRBJ1-4; D not certain. V gave up 4 bases and J gave up 5 bases, with 14 bases separating them. The V gene's germline CDR1 is SGHVS and CDR2 FQNEAQ. This CDR3 comprises 15 residues. In nucleotides, the CDR3 is TGTGCCAGCAGCTCAGCGGACGGTGAAAATGAAAAACTGTTTTTT. This translates into CASSSADGENEKLFF.

In this sample, this clone turned up a few times. This chain links TRBV6-5 with TRBJ2-7; maybe TRBD1 (5 bases). V was shortened by 5 bases and J by 3 bases, with 14 bases between the two germline ends. Looked up from germline, CDR1 is MNHEY and CDR2 is SVGAGI. This CDR3 is built from 14 residues. CDR3 in amino acids: CASSRQPTNYEQYF. The CDR3 coding sequence is TGTGCCAGCAGTAGACAGCCGACGAACTACGAGCAGTACTTC.

The rearrangement links TRBV12-3 or TRBV12-4 to TRBJ2-2, with a possible D match to TRBD1 (6 bases). This CDR3 has 12 amino acids. Trimming took 6 bases from V and 6 from J, leaving 8 bases between them. CDR3 region: CASSWTAGELFF. CDR3 sequence (DNA): TGTGCCAGCAGCTGGACAGCCGGGGAGCTGTTTTTT.